Following are 27 T cell receptor beta chains from one sample sequenced in a study of OX40 agonist ivuxolimab in advanced cancers. Sequencing was performed with immunoSEQ multiplex PCR; in TCRdb, only in-frame clones are kept and a portion is missing. The sample consists of over 30,000 clones, roughly nine tenths of them appearing once. The sequences come from CD4+ or CD8+ T cells sorted from blood, collected in a trial of the OX40 agonist ivuxolimab. These TCRs come from an adult with an advanced solid tumor such as melanoma, head and neck, liver or kidney cancer.

The chain uses TRBV27 and TRBJ1-5, with 11 bases lining up with TRBD1. Germline CDR1 reads MNHEY; CDR2 reads SMNVEV (reference sequence). V lost 1 base and J lost 6; bases outside the gene matches: 5. The CDR3 spans 16 residues. Written as DNA, the CDR3 is TGTGCCAGCAGTTTATGGGGACAGGGGGATCCTCAGCCCCAGCATTTT. Translation: CASSLWGQGDPQPQHF.

The V gene is TRBV5-6, the J gene TRBJ1-5; tentative D call: TRBD1 (6 bases). The CDR3 is 14 residues long. Germline V gene sequence: CDR1 SGHDT, CDR2 YYEEEE. With 3 bases removed from V and 5 bases from J, the gap between germline ends came to 12 bases. The CDR3 coding sequence is TGTGCCAGCAGCTCAACAGGGTATGATCAGCCCCAGCATTTT. Amino acids: CASSSTGYDQPQHF. Using reference TRBV5-6 and TRBJ1-5 for the parts outside the CDR3, the full variable domain is DAGVTQSPTHLIKTRGQQVTLRCSPKSGHDTVSWYQQALGQGPQFIFQYYEEEERQRGNFPDRFSGHQFPNYSSELNVNALLLGDSALYLCASSSTGYDQPQHFGDGTRLSIL.

This chain uses TRBV5-1 with TRBJ2-3; 9 bases align to TRBD2. This CDR3 has 14 amino acids. Germline V gives CDR1 SGHRS, CDR2 YFSETQ. With 4 bases clipped from V and 8 bases from J, the junction kept 8 bases outside the gene matches. Here the CDR3 reads CASSNSGSSGTQYF. The DNA of the CDR3 is TGCGCCAGCAGCAATAGCGGGAGTTCGGGTACGCAGTATTTT.

J is TRBJ1-5 and V is TRBV11-2; D is uncertain. The CDR3 loop spans 14 amino acids. Germline assignment: CDR1 SGHAT and CDR2 FQNNGV. Trimming stripped 3 bases from V and 0 bases from J, with 6 bases between. The CDR3, as DNA: TGTGCCAGCAGCTTGGCCAATAGCAATCAGCCCCAGCATTTT. This codes for CASSLANSNQPQHF.

The chain carries TRBV6-5 and TRBJ1-1; no clear D. The CDR3 extends over 15 amino acids. Germline CDR1 reads MNHEY; CDR2 reads SVGAGI. The V gene lost 5 bases and the J gene lost 1 base, with 14 bases spanning the gap. In DNA form, the CDR3 reads TGTGCCAGCAGTCCAATCACACGGGGGAACACTGAAGCTTTCTTT. It codes for CASSPITRGNTEAFF.

This rearrangement joins TRBV19 to TRBJ1-5; 10 bases align to TRBD1. Germline assignment: CDR1 LNHDA and CDR2 SQIVND (reference sequence). The CDR3 covers 19 residues. Trimming removed 6 bases from V and 0 bases from J; junction bases left unmatched: 14. In DNA form, the CDR3 reads TGTGCCAGTAGACCAGACAGGGGGCGACGTTCGTCTAGCAATCAGCCCCAGCATTTT. Its protein product is CASRPDRGRRSSSNQPQHF.

The chain is built from TRBV6-5 and TRBJ1-2; D possibly corresponds to TRBD1 (6 bases). V was cut by 4 bases and J by 2 bases, with 11 bases left in between. CDR1 is MNHEY, CDR2 SVGAGI, per germline. The CDR3 runs 14 residues. The CDR3 DNA reads TGTGCCAGCAGTTTCCGGGGGCCCAACTATGGCTACACCTTC. This gives the protein CASSFRGPNYGYTF.

The chain carries TRBV19 and TRBJ1-1, with TRBD1 identical over 7 bases. CDR1 and CDR2 (germline): LNHDA, SQIVND (reference sequence). The J segment lost 6 bases and the V segment lost 5 bases, leaving 9 bases of the junction unmatched. The CDR3 extends over 14 amino acids. The CDR3 protein is CASSLRQGGAEAFF. As DNA, the CDR3 is TGTGCCAGTAGTCTGAGACAGGGAGGGGCTGAAGCTTTCTTT.

This chain connects TRBV2 to TRBJ1-2; no clear D gene. The ends were cut back, 8 bases at V and 8 bases at J, with 15 bases in the middle. Germline-derived CDR1 and CDR2 are SNHLY and FYNNEI. The CDR3 covers 12 residues. CDR3 sequence: CASVSAYGGYTF. CDR3 sequence (DNA): TGTGCCAGCGTATCCGCGTATGGCGGCTACACCTTC.

CDR3 sequence reads: CASSPGKRANEQFF. Written as DNA, the CDR3 is TGCGCCAGCAGCCCAGGAAAACGGGCCAATGAGCAGTTCTTC. The V call is TRBV4-3, the J call TRBJ2-1; D unclear. The CDR3 consists of 14 residues. Trimming left V 4 bases short and J 6 bases short, with 13 bases between. Germline CDR1 and CDR2: LGHNA and YSLEER.

This chain uses TRBV10-2 with TRBJ1-4; D might be TRBD1 (5 bases). Germline values: CDR1 WSHSY, CDR2 SAAADI. The CDR3 consists of 14 residues. Trimming took 4 bases from V and 3 from J, leaving 9 bases between them. CDR3 in amino acids: CASSVSGSNEKLFF. Here the CDR3 DNA reads TGCGCCAGCAGTGTCTCAGGGTCTAATGAAAAACTGTTTTTT.

This clone occurred once. The V gene is TRBV5-5, the J gene TRBJ1-3; a weak D match, TRBD1 (5 bases). Per germline, CDR1 SGHKS and CDR2 YYEKEE (reference sequence). The CDR3 length is 16 residues. V dropped 4 bases and J dropped 0 bases, with 14 bases sitting between them. CDR3 in amino acids: CASSTSGTLSGNTIYF. CDR3 in DNA: TGTGCCAGCAGCACGTCCGGGACGCTCTCTGGAAACACCATATATTTT.

The rearrangement joins TRBV11-2 to TRBJ1-6, with 8 bases identical to TRBD1. J gave up 6 bases and V 4 bases, and 8 bases lay outside the gene matches. Germline CDR1 is SGHAT and CDR2 is FQNNGV. CDR3 length: 16 residues. CDR3 amino acids: CASSSRGQAPNSPLHF. As DNA, the CDR3 is TGTGCCAGCAGCTCTAGGGGACAGGCTCCTAATTCACCCCTCCACTTT.

The rearrangement uses TRBV30 and TRBJ2-1; 13 positions match TRBD2. Germline trimming cut 3 bases from V and 8 bases from J; bases unmatched to any gene: 4. Germline V gene data show CDR1 as GTSNPN and CDR2 as SVGIG (reference sequence). The CDR3 consists of 14 residues. This CDR3 reads CAWRRTSGSYEQFF. DNA for the CDR3: TGTGCCTGGAGGAGGACTAGCGGGAGTTATGAGCAGTTCTTC.

The V and J genes are TRBV28 and TRBJ1-2, with 7 bases that match TRBD1. Germline CDR1 MDHEN, CDR2 SYDVKM. Trimming cost V 5 bases and J 5 bases; bases outside gene matches: 5. The CDR3 loop spans 13 amino acids. CDR3 nucleotides: TGTGCCAGCAGTCGACAGGGAGGGTATGGCTACACCTTC. As protein: CASSRQGGYGYTF.

The V and J genes are TRBV2 and TRBJ2-5; 7 nucleotides line up with TRBD2. The V and J ends lost 5 bases and 1 base, in that order; junction bases with no gene match: 7. Germline values: CDR1 SNHLY, CDR2 FYNNEI. The CDR3 spans 15 residues. CDR3 coding DNA: TGTGCCAGCAGTTTCCCCTGGGGGGGCCAAGAGACCCAGTACTTC. Protein sequence: CASSFPWGGQETQYF.

The rearrangement uses TRBV10-1 and TRBJ2-2, with 7 bases identical to TRBD1. This CDR3 is built from 12 residues. Germline V lookup: CDR1 WNHNN, CDR2 SYGVQD (reference sequence). V shed 6 bases, J shed 7 bases, and the junction held 2 bases outside the gene matches. CDR3 nucleotide sequence: TGCGCCAGCAGCCACAGGGGCGGGGAGCTGTTTTTT. Its translation is CASSHRGGELFF.

The chain uses TRBV6-5 and TRBJ2-7; D is unresolved. Germline CDR1 reads MNHEY; CDR2 reads SVGAGI. V was shortened by 4 bases and J by 0 bases, with 16 bases between the two germline ends. The CDR3 spans 16 residues. CDR3: CASSSLVGASSYEQYF. As DNA, the CDR3 is TGTGCCAGCAGTTCCCTGGTTGGCGCCAGCTCCTACGAGCAGTACTTC.

V usage is TRBV7-9 and J usage is TRBJ2-2; 10 nucleotides align to TRBD2. From germline, CDR1 is SEHNR and CDR2 FQNEAQ (reference sequence). The CDR3 is 15 residues long. V lost 2 bases to trimming and J lost 5 bases; unmatched junction nucleotides: 2. DNA of the CDR3: TGTGCCAGCAGCTTAAGGACTAGCGGAACCGGGGAGCTGTTTTTT. Translated: CASSLRTSGTGELFF.

This rearrangement joins TRBV19 to TRBJ2-4, with TRBD1 as a possible D gene (5 bases). The CDR3 is 16 residues long. V was pared by 7 bases and J by 0 bases, with 16 bases between. Germline V gene lookup returns CDR1 LNHDA and CDR2 SQIVND (reference sequence). In DNA, the CDR3 is TGTGCCAGTACCGACACGGCAGGGTTAGCCAAAAACATTCAGTACTTC. Its translation: CASTDTAGLAKNIQYF.

V and J are TRBV7-9 and TRBJ1-1; no clear D. Germline lookup yields CDR1 SEHNR and CDR2 FQNEAQ (reference sequence). There are 13 residues in the CDR3. Trimming removed 1 base from V and 1 base from J, with 4 bases in between. The CDR3 DNA reads TGTGCCAGCAGCTTAGAAGGGAACACTGAAGCTTTCTTT. It is translated as CASSLEGNTEAFF.

The chain joins TRBV11-2 to TRBJ2-1, with TRBD1 matching 8 bases. The CDR3 loop spans 15 amino acids. The V gene's germline CDR1 is SGHAT and CDR2 FQNNGV. Germline trimming cut 4 bases from V and 0 bases from J; bases unmatched to any gene: 2. The CDR3 coding sequence is TGTGCCAGCAGCTCCGGACAGGGCTCCTACAATGAGCAGTTCTTC. Amino acid sequence: CASSSGQGSYNEQFF.

Written as DNA, the CDR3 is TGTGCCACGACCCAGGGGGCGCTCGGGGCCAACGTCCTGACTTTC. Amino acids: CATTQGALGANVLTF. The chain has TRBV15 and TRBJ2-6; 8 bases align to TRBD1. This CDR3 region has 15 residues. Per germline, CDR1 LNHNV and CDR2 YYDKDF (reference sequence). The trim removed 9 bases at V and 4 bases at J, leaving 8 bases unmatched.

A single count supports this clone. The DNA of the CDR3 is TGTGCCAGCAGCACTGGGGCAGGGGTAACGGCCGGGGAGCTGTTTTTT. This sequence encodes CASSTGAGVTAGELFF. The rearrangement links TRBV7-9 to TRBJ2-2; the D gene is possibly TRBD1 (6 bases). The ends were cut back, 5 bases at V and 6 bases at J, with 19 bases in the middle. The germline CDR1 and CDR2 sequences are SEHNR and FQNEAQ (reference sequence). The CDR3 contains 16 residues.

The CDR3 sequence is CASSRGTSGANTGELFF. The CDR3, as DNA: TGCGCCAGCAGCCGGGGGACTAGCGGGGCGAACACCGGGGAGCTGTTTTTT. The rearrangement links TRBV4-1 to TRBJ2-2; 13 bases line up with TRBD2. The CDR3 is made up of 17 amino acids. Germline V CDR1 and CDR2: MGHRA, YSYEKL. The J segment lost 0 bases and the V segment lost 4 bases, leaving 2 bases of the junction unmatched.

The chain is built from TRBV9 and TRBJ2-3; 9 nucleotides match TRBD1. In germline, CDR1 is SGDLS, CDR2 YYNGEE. V was pared by 3 bases and J by 0 bases, with 2 bases of the junction left unmatched. The CDR3 totals 15 residues. CDR3 in amino acids: CASSGQGGSTDTQYF. The CDR3, as DNA: TGTGCCAGCAGCGGACAGGGGGGGAGCACAGATACGCAGTATTTT.

This chain links TRBV2 with TRBJ2-3; D gene uncertain. This CDR3 has 12 amino acids. With 11 bases removed from V and 3 bases from J, the gap between germline ends came to 12 bases. Looked up from germline, CDR1 is SNHLY and CDR2 is FYNNEI. CDR3 protein: CASMLGTDTQYF. The CDR3 DNA reads TGTGCCTCTATGCTAGGGACAGATACGCAGTATTTT.